A selection of T cell receptor beta chains follows, all from one sample in a study of shared clonotypes between healthy human individuals. Profiled with immunoSEQ multiplex PCR; TCRdb holds only in-frame clones, not every one. The table records about 2.1 million clones, 93% of them present only once. Specimen: naive CD8+ T cells from PBMCs. The receptors were gathered from a man younger than 35 in good health. Some clones in this sample may be carry-over from other donors' samples. Each CDR3 is given with its conserved first and last residue. D genes are given only for firm matches.

v_call	d_call	j_call	cdr3_aa	cdr3_nt
TRBV10-3	NA	TRBJ2-3	CAISDSTDTQYF	TGTGCCATCAGTGACAGCACAGATACGCAGTATTTT
TRBV5-6	NA	TRBJ2-7	CASSLRRAWPLYEQYF	TGTGCCAGCAGCTTGCGGAGGGCGTGGCCGCTTTACGAGCAGTACTTC
TRBV29-1	TRBD1	TRBJ2-7	CSVVGTGTYEQYF	TGCAGCGTTGTAGGGACAGGGACCTACGAGCAGTACTTC
TRBV9	NA	TRBJ2-6	CASSVARGSSGANVLTF	TGTGCCAGCAGCGTAGCTCGGGGGAGCTCTGGGGCCAACGTCCTGACTTTC
TRBV27	NA	TRBJ2-1	CASSLYPPLGLPSYNEQFF	TGTGCCAGCAGTTTATATCCCCCCTTGGGGTTACCCTCCTACAATGAGCAGTTCTTC
TRBV6-5	NA	TRBJ2-1	CASSYSTGRDLYEQFF	TGTGCCAGCAGTTATTCAACGGGACGAGACCTTTATGAGCAGTTCTTC
TRBV7-3	NA	TRBJ1-2	CASSPTRRMDLHNYGYTF	TGTGCCAGCAGCCCAACCCGTAGGATGGACTTACATAACTATGGCTACACCTTC
TRBV28	NA	TRBJ2-7	CASNPRDGLYEQYF	TGTGCCAGCAACCCGAGGGACGGGCTCTACGAGCAGTACTTC
TRBV19	NA	TRBJ1-5	CASSSGYGPRNQPQHF	TGTGCCAGTAGTTCCGGGTACGGTCCTCGCAATCAGCCCCAGCATTTT
TRBV4-1	TRBD2	TRBJ2-1	CASSQNSGGSAYNEQFF	TGCGCCAGCAGCCAAAATTCGGGCGGGAGCGCCTACAATGAGCAGTTCTTC
TRBV7-9	NA	TRBJ2-5	CASTLVDWETQYF	TGTGCCAGCACCCTAGTGGACTGGGAGACCCAGTACTTC
TRBV25-1	NA	TRBJ1-2	CASSETRAPYGYTF	TGTGCCAGCAGCGAAACCAGGGCTCCCTATGGCTACACCTTC
TRBV7-9	TRBD2	TRBJ2-5	CASSSPLAGPLPAQYF	TGTGCCAGCAGCTCCCCGCTAGCGGGGCCCCTCCCGGCCCAGTACTTC
TRBV19	NA	TRBJ2-3	CASSSWLGLGDTQYF	TGTGCCAGTAGTTCCTGGTTAGGGCTGGGAGATACGCAGTATTTT
TRBV4-3	TRBD1	TRBJ2-6	CASSPRQGTNVLTF	TGCGCCAGCAGCCCTCGACAGGGTACCAACGTCCTGACTTTC